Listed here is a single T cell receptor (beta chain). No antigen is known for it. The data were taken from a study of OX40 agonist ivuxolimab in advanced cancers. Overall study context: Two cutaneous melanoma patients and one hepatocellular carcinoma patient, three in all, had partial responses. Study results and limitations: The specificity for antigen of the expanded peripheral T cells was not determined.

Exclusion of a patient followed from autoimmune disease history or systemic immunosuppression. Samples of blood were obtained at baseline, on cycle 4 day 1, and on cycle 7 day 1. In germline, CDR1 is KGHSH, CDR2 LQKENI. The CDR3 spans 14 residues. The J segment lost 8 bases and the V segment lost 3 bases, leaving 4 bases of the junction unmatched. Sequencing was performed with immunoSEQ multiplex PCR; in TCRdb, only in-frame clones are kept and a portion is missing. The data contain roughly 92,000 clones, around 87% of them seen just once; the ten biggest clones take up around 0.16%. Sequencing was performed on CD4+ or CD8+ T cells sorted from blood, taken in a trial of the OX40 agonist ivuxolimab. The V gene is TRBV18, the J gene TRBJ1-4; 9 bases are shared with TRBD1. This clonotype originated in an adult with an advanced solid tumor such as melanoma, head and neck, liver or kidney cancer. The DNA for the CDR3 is TGTGCCAGCTCACCCGGGACAGGGTACGAAAAACTGTTTTTT. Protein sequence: CASSPGTGYEKLFF.